This T cell receptor (beta chain) was sequenced for a study of T-cell memory formation after mild COVID-19. Study-level information: There were largely donor-specific TCR clusters.

General study results and limits: A second wave expanding day 15 to 37 was CD4+-biased; contracting clones were balanced. CD4+ contracting clones lay mainly in CM and EM, CD8+ ones in EMRA.

Constant-segment primers and 5'RACE yielded cDNA libraries for TCR alpha and TCR beta, each carrying sample barcodes and UMIs. MiXCR was run by TCRdb on the 5' RACE reads, yielding one entry per CDR3 protein. This table holds 110,000 or so distinct CDR3 sequences, over 20% found once. This clonotype has only a few counts. Its target is unknown. Germline V gives CDR1 LGHDT, CDR2 YNNKEL (reference sequence). Trimming removed 0 bases at V and 4 bases at J, with 7 bases between. The CDR3 has 13 residues. The V and J genes are TRBV3-1 and TRBJ2-7, with unresolved D. The clonotype originates from a man younger than 35 who had mild COVID-19 (a few samples of this study predate the infection). Cell type and time point are not known. Source material: PBMCs or a T cell subset sorted from them (not recorded which). In DNA, the CDR3 is TGTGCCAGCAGCCAAGAGGGTCCTTACGAGCAGTACTTC. This translates into CASSQEGPYEQYF.